The TCR beta chain under discussion was sequenced for a study of T and B cells in COVID-19 patients. Blood genomic DNA input for TRB amplification was about 220-500 ng. Germline lookup yields CDR1 LNHDA and CDR2 SQIVND (reference sequence). This CDR3 region has 14 residues. V lost 0 bases, J lost 4 bases, and 9 bases lay in between. This clonotype is medium-sized. TRB rearrangements were amplified by multiplex PCR with BIOMED2 TRB-A/B primers. TCRdb called the multiplex PCR reads again in MiXCR, with one record for every CDR3 protein. The table records almost 6,000 distinct CDR3 sequences, 25% to 30% of them present only once.

The receptor's source is a human donor with active COVID-19. Sequencing was carried out using blood. The V and J genes are TRBV19 and TRBJ1-2, with D unresolved. This CDR3 reads CASSIDRGPYGYTF. CDR3 DNA sequence: TGTGCCAGTAGTATAGATCGCGGACCCTATGGCTACACCTTC. Looking up the rest from reference TRBV19 and TRBJ1-2 gives the full variable domain: DGGITQSPKYLFRKEGQNVTLSCEQNLNHDAMYWYRQDPGQGLRLIYYSQIVNDFQKGDIAEGYSVSREKKESFPLTVTSAQKNPTAFYLCASSIDRGPYGYTFGSGTRLTVV.